The entry below gives a single T cell receptor (beta chain) sequence along with its context. Antigen: not known. Barcoded TCR alpha and TCR beta cDNA libraries with UMIs came from 5'RACE using constant-segment primers. TCRdb recomputed calls from the 5' RACE reads with MiXCR, one row per CDR3 protein. The repertoire holds just over 400,000 distinct CDR3 sequences, with less than 25% as singletons. The CDR3 length is 17 residues. Germline V gene lookup returns CDR1 SNHLY and CDR2 FYNNEI. The trim removed 4 bases at V and 7 bases at J, leaving 10 bases unmatched. The record originates from a study of T-cell memory formation after mild COVID-19. General study findings and limits: Researchers could not confirm that second-wave clones peaking on day 37 targeted SARS-CoV-2.

The sequence was collected from an adult woman who had mild COVID-19 (a few samples of this study predate the infection). Cell type and time point are not known. Sequencing input: PBMCs or a T cell subset sorted from them (not recorded which). V usage is TRBV2 and J usage is TRBJ2-2, with 12 bases that match TRBD1. The DNA for the CDR3 is TGTGCCAGCAGTGTATCGCCGGGACAGGGGGCTGTCGGGGAGCTGTTTTTT. Translating it yields CASSVSPGQGAVGELFF.